This TCR beta chain comes out of a study of neurological immune-mediated disorders (dated by TCRdb to about 2019). In terms of the full investigation: Of the approximately 34 multiple sclerosis patients, about 31 had relapsing-remitting MS and 3 had secondary progressive MS. Using UMI-based sequencing, the study compared peripheral blood TCR-beta repertoires from patients with HTLV-I-associated myelopathy (HAM/TSP), patients with multiple sclerosis, and healthy controls. The roughly 100 TCR-beta libraries included longitudinal samples, technical triplicates and paired sorted CD4+ and CD8+ T-cell subsets alongside PBMC samples. The cohort was made up of about 66 subjects, consisting of about 15 HAM/TSP patients, some 34 multiple sclerosis patients and about 20 healthy controls. Broader findings and caveats from the paper: The MS cluster showed no association with clinical or MRI features, and the authors stated that larger cohorts are needed. Phylogenetic analysis grouped repertoires from 18 of 34 MS patients into a cluster of related CDR3 sequences, suggesting a possible repertoire-level signature. No identical CDR3 amino acid sequences were found to be shared among expanded clones across subjects, suggesting that TCR-beta repertoires were private in all groups. The highest TCR clonal expansion was observed in HAM/TSP patients, whereas the lowest was observed in MS patients, even when compared with healthy controls.

cDNA synthesis used template-switch 5'RACE with a primer carrying a 10-nucleotide random unique molecular identifier tagging each TCR transcript. Every sequencing run covered 15-18 subjects and yielded more than 200 million TCR-beta sequences. The RNeasy kit was used to extract total RNA. The KAPA Real-time Library Amplification kit was used to amplify TCR-beta VDJ regions with primers for the TCR constant region and the 5'RACE anchor. Sample indexes and Illumina adaptors were added in a first PCR, and a second PCR then increased library yield. The roughly 650 bp TCR product was size-selected on a 2% E-gel SizeSelection system after Ampure bead purification. Library quality was checked on a Bioanalyzer, concentration was measured with Qubit, and libraries were quantified with the Kapa Library Quantification kit before pooling. Paired-end 2 x 150 bp sequencing of the libraries was performed on an Illumina HiSeq 2500. To increase sequence diversity, roughly 24-32% phiX was spiked into each library pool. Per the original workflow: Quality-filtered reads were processed with the UMI-based MiGEC pipeline, which removed over 75% of raw TCR sequences during error correction. IMGT germline references were used for aligning VDJ genes, and each clonotype was defined as a unique CDR3 amino acid sequence together with its V-J genes. Clonal expansion, Shannon diversity and CDR3 relatedness (CalcPairwiseDistances, ClusterSamples) were evaluated with VDJtools, and phylogenetic trees were built with CLCbio workbench. Using coefficient-of-variation modelling across technical triplicates, the study counted a clone as expanded if it had at least 8 unique UMIs. The public reads were reanalyzed by TCRdb: fastp trimming at Q25, MiXCR alignment, in-frame beta chains only. Under each unique CDR3 protein, matching rows form one entry showing the most common genes and DNA. Clone size and V and J calls follow TCRdb, not the original study. Recorded for this sample are under 80,000 distinct CDR3 sequences; around 5.5% of them occurred a single time. Approximately 3% of the sample is in the top ten clones.

This clonotype has a handful of counts. Its specific antigen is unknown. Base quality data are lacking; no much larger clone is found one base away. Including the terminal cysteine and phenylalanine, the CDR3 comprises 12 residues. Only the CDR3 region is kept as DNA, spanning 36 bases read in frame from base 1. V sheds 6 bases and J sheds 5 bases, leaving 14 bases between their ends. CDR1 and CDR2 (DFQATT, SNEGSKA) derive from the germline V gene (reference sequence). Libraries from unsorted PBMCs were made from 2 million PBMCs kept in RNAlater at -80 degrees C until RNA extraction. Multiple sclerosis patients were enrolled in a US clinical protocol evaluating disease progression by magnetic resonance imaging. Peripheral blood was subjected to Ficoll-Hypaque density gradient centrifugation to isolate PBMCs, which were then cryopreserved in liquid nitrogen.

The chain was built from TRBV20-1 and TRBJ2-7; the D region possibly corresponds to TRBD1 (5 bases align). The sequenced material came from PBMCs. The origin of this receptor is a young woman with multiple sclerosis. The CDR3 region reads CSARVLQNEQYF. The bases read TGCAGTGCCAGGGTCCTGCAAAACGAGCAGTACTTC.